The rows below give T cell receptor beta chains drawn from one sample of a study of chemoradiotherapy in HPV16-positive cancers. Clones were sequenced by immunoSEQ multiplex PCR, and TCRdb holds only the in-frame ones, with some missing. The top ten hold 4% to 5.5% of the sample, which has about 1,900 clones, about nine tenths seen once. The sample was tumor tissue, taken from a patient who underwent chemoradiotherapy. These receptor sequences come from a human donor with HPV-associated anogenital cancer. The CDR3 runs from the conserved cysteine through the conserved F or W. D genes are given only for firm matches. A row's size may be missing; if present it is once, few, many or a size class.

>NA|NA|TRBJ1-1|TRBV7-8
TGTGCCAGCAGCTTGAGGATAGAGACTTCTGAAGCTTTCTTT
CASSLRIETSEAFF
>NA|NA|TRBJ2-5|TRBV30
TGTGCCTGGAGTGTTTGGGGAGAGACCCAGTACTTC
CAWSVWGETQYF
>NA|NA|TRBJ2-3|TRBV5-4
TGTGCCAGCAGCTTGGATGACTACAGCACAGATACGCAGTATTTT
CASSLDDYSTDTQYF
>NA|TRBD1|TRBJ1-1|TRBV11-2
TGTGCCAGCAGCTTCGACAGGGGGAAGACTGAAGCTTTCTTT
CASSFDRGKTEAFF
>NA|TRBD1|TRBJ2-7|TRBV5-4
TGTGCCAGCAGTCCTAGCAGGGACAGGGCATCCTACGAGCAGTACTTC
CASSPSRDRASYEQYF
>NA|NA|TRBJ1-6|TRBV18
TGTGCCAGCTCACCACCGGGTGCAGGCGCACTCAATTCACCCCTCCACTTT
CASSPPGAGALNSPLHF
>NA|TRBD1|TRBJ2-2|TRBV2
TGTGCCAGCAGGATACAGGGGACCGGGGAGCTGTTTTTT
CASRIQGTGELFF
>NA|TRBD1|TRBJ2-7|TRBV27
TGTGCCAGCAGTCTACAGGGGTCTACTTACGAGCAGTACTTC
CASSLQGSTYEQYF
>NA|TRBD2|TRBJ2-7|TRBV5-5
TGTGCCAGCAGTATTCTCCGGACTAGCCCTCCCGAGCAGTACTTC
CASSILRTSPPEQYF
>NA|TRBD2|TRBJ2-1|TRBV5-1
TGCGCCAGCACCCCACTAGCGGGAGCCCGCTACAATGAGCAGTTCTTC
CASTPLAGARYNEQFF
>NA|NA|TRBJ2-2|TRBV10-1
TGCGCCAGCAGCTGGAACACCGGGGAGCTGTTTTTT
CASSWNTGELFF
>NA|TRBD1|TRBJ2-3|TRBV5-1
TGCGCCAGCAGCTCCGCTCGGGTGTCGACAGGGTTGAGCACAGATACGCAGTATTTT
CASSSARVSTGLSTDTQYF
>once|NA|TRBJ2-3|TRBV5-1
TGCGCCAGCAGCCCAACTTCTGGTGCAGATACGCAGTATTTT
CASSPTSGADTQYF
>NA|NA|TRBJ2-3|TRBV7-2
TGTGCCAGCAGCTTAGTACGGGGGGATACGCAGTATTTT
CASSLVRGDTQYF
>NA|NA|TRBJ1-1|TRBV10-3
TGTGCCATCAGTGAGTCGGGGGGGCCCACTGAAGCTTTCTTT
CAISESGGPTEAFF
>NA|NA|TRBJ2-1|TRBV2
TGTGCCAGTCAGTCCTACAATGAGCAGTTCTTC
CASQSYNEQFF
>NA|NA|TRBJ1-4|TRBV4-3
TGCGCCAGCAGCCAAGAATGGAGGTCCGAAAAACTGTTTTTT
CASSQEWRSEKLFF
>NA|NA|TRBJ1-5|TRBV19
TGTGCCAGTAGTATAGGCCCTTCCGGACGTTTCAATCAGCCCCAGCATTTT
CASSIGPSGRFNQPQHF